This T cell receptor beta chain came from a study of T cells in Graves' hyperthyroidism and ophthalmopathy. Whole-study results and caveats: Most expanded thyroid clonotypes above 0.001 also appeared in blood. The model anticipated ophthalmopathy a median about 6.5 months pre-onset.

Amplified TCR beta CDR3 regions came from RNA transcripts. The HTBI primer set was used in a first-round RT-PCR of the TCR CDR3. TCRdb independently ran MiXCR on the multiplex PCR reads; one entry per CDR3 protein. The table shows about 210,000 distinct CDR3 sequences, with 17% occurring only once. This clonotype came up a few times. The antigen is unknown. The junction shows a germline mismatch at one end, possibly a read error. Calling Graves' hyperthyroidism stable meant ophthalmopathy did not progress within 18 months. Thyroid ultrasound, orbital computed tomography, clinical symptoms, and serum thyroxine and TRAb underpinned diagnoses. The sample consisted of blood. The sequence came from a middle-aged man with Graves' hyperthyroidism.

DNA of the CDR3: TGTGCCAGCAGCCCAGGGACTAGCAGAACAGGGGGAACGCAATATTTT. This translates into CASSPGTSRTGGTQYF. The chain carries TRBV9 and TRBJ2-3; D possibly corresponds to TRBD2 (9 bases). The germline V gene encodes CDR1 SGDLS and CDR2 YYNGEE. CDR3 size: 16 residues.